This entry features one T cell receptor (beta chain) sequence. Indicated time point: patch test 3, about 24 weeks after DPC sensitization. Treatment defined: therapeutic diphenylcyclopropenone sensitization with weekly scalp DPC. The entry originates in a study of human T cells and chemical hapten exposure. There are 15 residues in the CDR3. Germline CDR1 reads SGHVS; CDR2 reads FQNEAQ. The V gene end was trimmed by 3 bases and the J gene end by 4 bases; junction bases not matched to a gene: 6. TCRdb re-called the RACE reads through MiXCR, storing one row per CDR3 protein. Of some 97,000 distinct CDR3 sequences listed, about 28% are singletons.

The sequences come from whole blood, collected in connection with sensitization to the hapten diphenylcyclopropenone (DPC). V and J are TRBV7-8 and TRBJ2-3; 8 nucleotides line up with TRBD2. The TCR was taken from a man aged 35 to 55 with alopecia areata. Some clones in this sample may be carry-over from other donors' samples. The chain's CDR3 is CASSFGASGSDTQYF. DNA of the CDR3: TGTGCCAGCAGCTTTGGGGCTAGCGGGTCAGATACGCAGTATTTT.